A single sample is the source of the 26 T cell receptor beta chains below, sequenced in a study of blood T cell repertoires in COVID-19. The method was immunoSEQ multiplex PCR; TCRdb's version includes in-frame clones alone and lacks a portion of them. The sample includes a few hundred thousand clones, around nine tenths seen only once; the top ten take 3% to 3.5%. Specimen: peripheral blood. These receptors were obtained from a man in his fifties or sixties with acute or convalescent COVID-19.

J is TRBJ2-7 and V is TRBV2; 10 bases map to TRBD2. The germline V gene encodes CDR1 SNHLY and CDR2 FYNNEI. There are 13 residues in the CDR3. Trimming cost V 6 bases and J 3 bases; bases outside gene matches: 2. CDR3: CASRGLAVYEQYF. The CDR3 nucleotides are TGTGCCAGCAGAGGACTAGCGGTCTACGAGCAGTACTTC.

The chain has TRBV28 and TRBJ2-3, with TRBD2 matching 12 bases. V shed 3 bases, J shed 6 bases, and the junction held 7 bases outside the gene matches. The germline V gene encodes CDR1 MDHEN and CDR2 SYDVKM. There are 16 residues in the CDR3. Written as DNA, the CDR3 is TGTGCCAGCAGTTTTCCTAGCGGGGGGGCCGGGGATACGCAGTATTTT. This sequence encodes CASSFPSGGAGDTQYF.

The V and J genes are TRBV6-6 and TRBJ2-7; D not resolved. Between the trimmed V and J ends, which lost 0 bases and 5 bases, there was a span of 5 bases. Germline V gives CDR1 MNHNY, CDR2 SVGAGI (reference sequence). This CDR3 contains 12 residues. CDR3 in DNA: TGTGCCAGCAGTTACTCTCTCCACGAGCAGTACTTC. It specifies CASSYSLHEQYF.

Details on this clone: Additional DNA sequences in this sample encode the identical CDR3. The DNA for the CDR3 is TGTGCCAGCAGTGTAACGGGGGGGAGCACTGAAGCTTTCTTT. This gives the protein CASSVTGGSTEAFF. The chain recombines TRBV6-4 with TRBJ1-1; possibly TRBD1 for D (5 bases). Germline V CDR1 and CDR2: MRHNA, SNTAGT. The CDR3 has 14 residues. V lost 4 bases and J 4 bases, leaving 13 bases between the germline ends.

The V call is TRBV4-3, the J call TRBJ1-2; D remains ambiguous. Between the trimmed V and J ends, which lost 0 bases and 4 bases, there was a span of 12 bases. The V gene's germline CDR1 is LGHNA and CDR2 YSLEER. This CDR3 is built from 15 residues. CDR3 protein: CASSQDSGRSYGYTF. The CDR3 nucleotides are TGCGCCAGCAGCCAAGATAGCGGGAGAAGCTATGGCTACACCTTC.

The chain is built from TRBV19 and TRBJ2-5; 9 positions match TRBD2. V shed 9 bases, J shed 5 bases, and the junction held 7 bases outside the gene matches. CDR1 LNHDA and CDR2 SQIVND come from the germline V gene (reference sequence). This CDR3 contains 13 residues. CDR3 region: CASRGSGRETQYF. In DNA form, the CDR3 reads TGTGCCAGCAGGGGAAGCGGGAGGGAGACCCAGTACTTC. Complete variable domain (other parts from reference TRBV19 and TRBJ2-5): DGGITQSPKYLFRKEGQNVTLSCEQNLNHDAMYWYRQDPGQGLRLIYYSQIVNDFQKGDIAEGYSVSREKKESFPLTVTSAQKNPTAFYLCASRGSGRETQYFGPGTRLLVL.

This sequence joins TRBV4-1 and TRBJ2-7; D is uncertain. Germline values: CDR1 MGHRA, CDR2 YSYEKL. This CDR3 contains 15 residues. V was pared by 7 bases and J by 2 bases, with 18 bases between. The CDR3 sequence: CASKFGPGSTYEQYF. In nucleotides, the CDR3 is TGCGCCAGCAAGTTCGGCCCAGGTTCGACCTACGAGCAGTACTTC.

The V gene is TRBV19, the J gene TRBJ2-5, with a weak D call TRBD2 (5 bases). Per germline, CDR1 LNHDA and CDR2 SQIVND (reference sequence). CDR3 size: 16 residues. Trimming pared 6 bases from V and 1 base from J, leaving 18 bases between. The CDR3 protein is CASSPGWANPQETQYF. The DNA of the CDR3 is TGTGCCAGTAGCCCGGGATGGGCCAACCCCCAAGAGACCCAGTACTTC.

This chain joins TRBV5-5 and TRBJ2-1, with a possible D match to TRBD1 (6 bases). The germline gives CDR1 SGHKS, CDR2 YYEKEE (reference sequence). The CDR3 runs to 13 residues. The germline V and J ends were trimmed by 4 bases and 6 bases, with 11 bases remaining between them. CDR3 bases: TGTGCCAGCAGCGGGTTACAGGGCAATGAGCAGTTCTTC. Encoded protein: CASSGLQGNEQFF.

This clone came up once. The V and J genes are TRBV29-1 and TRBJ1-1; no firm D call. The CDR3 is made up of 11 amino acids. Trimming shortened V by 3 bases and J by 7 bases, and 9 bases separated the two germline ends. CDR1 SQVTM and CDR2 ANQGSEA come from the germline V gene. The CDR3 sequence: CSVEEGSEAFF. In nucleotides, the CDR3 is TGCAGCGTTGAGGAAGGGAGTGAAGCTTTCTTT.

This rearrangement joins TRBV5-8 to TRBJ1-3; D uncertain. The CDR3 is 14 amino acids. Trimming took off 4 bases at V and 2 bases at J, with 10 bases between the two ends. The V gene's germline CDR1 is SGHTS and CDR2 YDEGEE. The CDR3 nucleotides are TGTGCCAGCAGCGCGCAGGTAGCTGGAAACACCATATATTTT. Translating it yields CASSAQVAGNTIYF. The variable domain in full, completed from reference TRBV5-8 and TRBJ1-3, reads EAGVTQSPTHLIKTRGQQATLRCSPISGHTSVYWYQQALGLGLQFLLWYDEGEERNRGNFPPRFSGRQFPNYSSELNVNALELEDSALYLCASSAQVAGNTIYFGEGSWLTVV.

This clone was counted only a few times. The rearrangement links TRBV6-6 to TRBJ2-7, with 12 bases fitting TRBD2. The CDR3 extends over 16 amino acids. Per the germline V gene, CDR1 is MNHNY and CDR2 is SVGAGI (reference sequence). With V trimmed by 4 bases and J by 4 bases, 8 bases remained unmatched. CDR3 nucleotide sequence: TGTGCCAGCAGTTCTGGGACTAGCGGGCGATTTTACGAGCAGTACTTC. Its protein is CASSSGTSGRFYEQYF.

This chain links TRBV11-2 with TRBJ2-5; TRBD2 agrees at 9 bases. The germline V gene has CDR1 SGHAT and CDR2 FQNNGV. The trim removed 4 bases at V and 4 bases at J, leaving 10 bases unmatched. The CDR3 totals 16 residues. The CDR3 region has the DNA TGTGCCAGCAGCTCGACGGCGGGGGGGCCAGGAGAGACCCAGTACTTC. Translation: CASSSTAGGPGETQYF. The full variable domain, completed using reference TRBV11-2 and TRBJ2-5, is EAGVAQSPRYKIIEKRQSVAFWCNPISGHATLYWYQQILGQGPKLLIQFQNNGVVDDSQLPKDRFSAERLKGVDSTLKIQPAKLEDSAVYLCASSSTAGGPGETQYFGPGTRLLVL.

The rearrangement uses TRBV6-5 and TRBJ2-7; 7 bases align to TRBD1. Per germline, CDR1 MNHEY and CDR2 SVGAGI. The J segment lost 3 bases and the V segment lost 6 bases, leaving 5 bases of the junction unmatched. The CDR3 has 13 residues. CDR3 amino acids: CASSAGQDYEQYF. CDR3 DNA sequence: TGTGCCAGCAGCGCAGGACAGGACTACGAGCAGTACTTC.

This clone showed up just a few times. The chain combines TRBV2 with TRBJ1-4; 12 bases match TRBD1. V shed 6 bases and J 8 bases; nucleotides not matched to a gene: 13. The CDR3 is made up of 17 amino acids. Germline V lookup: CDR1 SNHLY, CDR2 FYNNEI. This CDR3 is CASRLPGQGAQREKLFF. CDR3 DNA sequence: TGTGCCAGCAGACTTCCGGGACAGGGGGCGCAAAGGGAAAAACTGTTTTTT.

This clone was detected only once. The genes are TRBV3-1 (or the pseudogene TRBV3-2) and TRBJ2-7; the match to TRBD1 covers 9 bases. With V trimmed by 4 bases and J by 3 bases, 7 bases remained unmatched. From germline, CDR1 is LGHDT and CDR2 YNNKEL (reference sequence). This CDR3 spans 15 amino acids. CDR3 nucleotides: TGTGCCAGCAGCCCGAGGGACAGGGTGAACTACGAGCAGTACTTC. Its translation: CASSPRDRVNYEQYF.

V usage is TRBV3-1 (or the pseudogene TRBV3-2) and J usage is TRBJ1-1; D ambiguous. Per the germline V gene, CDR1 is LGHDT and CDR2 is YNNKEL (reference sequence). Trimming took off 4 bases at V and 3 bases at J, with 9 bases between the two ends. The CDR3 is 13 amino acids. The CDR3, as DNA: TGTGCCAGCAGCCCACGATCGGACACTGAAGCTTTCTTT. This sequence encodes CASSPRSDTEAFF.

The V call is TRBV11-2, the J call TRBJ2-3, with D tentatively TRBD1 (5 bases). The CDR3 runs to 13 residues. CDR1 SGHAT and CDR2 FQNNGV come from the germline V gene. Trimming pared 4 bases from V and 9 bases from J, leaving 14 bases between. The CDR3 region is CASSWNRWNTQYF. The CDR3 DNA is TGTGCCAGCAGCTGGAACAGGTGGAACACGCAGTATTTT.

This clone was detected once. CDR3 sequence: CASAPQGAPINYGYTF. The CDR3 region has the DNA TGTGCCAGCGCCCCACAGGGGGCCCCAATTAACTATGGCTACACCTTC. V and J are TRBV19 and TRBJ1-2, with TRBD1 matching over 9 bases. CDR1 is LNHDA and CDR2 is SQIVND in the germline V gene (reference sequence). The CDR3 has 16 amino acids. Trimming took 9 bases from V and 1 from J; bases not matched to a gene: 12.

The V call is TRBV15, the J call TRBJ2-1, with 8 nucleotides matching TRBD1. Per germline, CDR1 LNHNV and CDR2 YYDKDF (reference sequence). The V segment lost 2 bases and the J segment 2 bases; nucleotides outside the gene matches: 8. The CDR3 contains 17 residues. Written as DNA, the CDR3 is TGTGCCACCAGCAGACGCCGGACAGGGACGACCTACAATGAGCAGTTCTTC. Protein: CATSRRRTGTTYNEQFF.

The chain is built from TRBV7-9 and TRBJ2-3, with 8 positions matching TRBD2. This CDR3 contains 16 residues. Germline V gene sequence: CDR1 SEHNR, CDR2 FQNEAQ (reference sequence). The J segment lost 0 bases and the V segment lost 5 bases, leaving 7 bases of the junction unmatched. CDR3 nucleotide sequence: TGTGCCAGCAGCCAAGCGGGGGCACGGAGCACAGATACGCAGTATTTT. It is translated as CASSQAGARSTDTQYF.

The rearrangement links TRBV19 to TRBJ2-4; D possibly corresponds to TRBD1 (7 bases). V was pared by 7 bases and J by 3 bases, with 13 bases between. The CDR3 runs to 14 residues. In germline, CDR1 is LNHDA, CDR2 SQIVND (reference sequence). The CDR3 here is CASMEGQSKNIQYF. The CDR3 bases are TGTGCCAGTATGGAGGGACAGAGCAAAAACATTCAGTACTTC.

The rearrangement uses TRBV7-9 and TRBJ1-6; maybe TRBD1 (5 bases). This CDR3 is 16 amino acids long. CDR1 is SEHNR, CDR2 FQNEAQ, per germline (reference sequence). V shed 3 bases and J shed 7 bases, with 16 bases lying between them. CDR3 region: CASSFFQTGGNSPLHF. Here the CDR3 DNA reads TGTGCCAGCAGCTTCTTCCAAACGGGGGGGAATTCACCCCTCCACTTT.

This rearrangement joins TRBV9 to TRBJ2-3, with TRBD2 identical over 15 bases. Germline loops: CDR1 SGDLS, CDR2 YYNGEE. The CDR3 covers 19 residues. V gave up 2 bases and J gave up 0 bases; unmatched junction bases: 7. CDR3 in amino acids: CASSVAGLAGGLSTDTQYF. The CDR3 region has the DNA TGTGCCAGCAGCGTGGCCGGACTAGCGGGGGGGCTTAGCACAGATACGCAGTATTTT.

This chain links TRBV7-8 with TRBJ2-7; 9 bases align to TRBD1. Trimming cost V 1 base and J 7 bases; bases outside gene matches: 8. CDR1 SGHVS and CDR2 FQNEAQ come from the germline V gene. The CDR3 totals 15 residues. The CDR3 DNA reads TGTGCCAGCAGCTTAGTGATACAGGGGGCGCTGGAGCAGTACTTC. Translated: CASSLVIQGALEQYF.

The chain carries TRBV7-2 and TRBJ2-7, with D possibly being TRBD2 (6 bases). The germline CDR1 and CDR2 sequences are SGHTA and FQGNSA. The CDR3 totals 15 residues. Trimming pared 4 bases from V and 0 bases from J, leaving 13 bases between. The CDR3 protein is CASSSRQTSSYEQYF. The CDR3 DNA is TGTGCCAGCAGCTCCAGACAGACTAGCTCCTACGAGCAGTACTTC. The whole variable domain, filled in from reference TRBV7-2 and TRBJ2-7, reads GAGVSQSPSNKVTEKGKDVELRCDPISGHTALYWYRQSLGQGLEFLIYFQGNSAPDKSGLPSDRFSAERTGGSVSTLTIQRTQQEDSAVYLCASSSRQTSSYEQYFGPGTRLTVT.